A single sample gave rise to the 17 T cell receptor beta chains below, sequenced in a study of T cells expressing NK-cell markers. Reanalyzing the 5' RACE reads, TCRdb keeps one entry per CDR3 protein, without DNA. The specimen's table records about 460,000 distinct CDR3 sequences. The specimen sequenced was blood T cells: a sorted CD56 or NKG2C T cell subset, CD4+ or CD8+ T cells, or bulk PBMC T cells (not recorded which). These receptors came from a woman between 45 and 65 years old in good health.

V and J are TRBV6-5 and TRBJ2-1; TCRdb returns TRBD2, unconfirmable since there is no DNA. Germline assignment: CDR1 MNHEY and CDR2 SVGAGI. The CDR3 is 17 residues long. This CDR3 is CASSPTLPAGGVNEQFF.

The chain combines TRBV11-3 with TRBJ2-1; no DNA is available, so the TRBD2 call from TCRdb remains unchecked. The CDR3 is 14 amino acids. The germline gives CDR1 SGHNT, CDR2 YENEEA. CDR3 in amino acids: CASSGVGGPYEQFF.

This rearrangement joins TRBV6-5 to TRBJ2-1; TCRdb lists TRBD2, though no DNA is available to test this call. In germline, CDR1 is MNHEY, CDR2 SVGAGI. This CDR3 region has 14 residues. The CDR3 here is CASSYGTRVNEQFF.

This rearrangement joins TRBV24-1 to TRBJ2-3. The CDR3 has 17 amino acids. Germline V gives CDR1 KGHDR, CDR2 SFDVKD. The CDR3 sequence: CATSDSRHGLSTDTQYF.

This rearrangement joins TRBV27 to TRBJ1-2; lacking DNA, the TRBD1 call made by TCRdb goes unchecked. In germline, CDR1 is MNHEY, CDR2 SMNVEV (reference sequence). The CDR3 consists of 13 residues. CDR3: CASSGRVGYGYTF.

The chain combines TRBV5-1 with TRBJ2-2; with no DNA, the TCRdb D assignment of TRBD1 cannot be verified. Germline loops: CDR1 SGHRS, CDR2 YFSETQ. The CDR3 loop spans 15 amino acids. CDR3 residues: CASSLAGTGLGELFF. The whole variable domain, remainder taken from reference TRBV5-1 and TRBJ2-2, is KAGVTQTPRYLIKTRGQQVTLSCSPISGHRSVSWYQQTPGQGLQFLFEYFSETQRNKGNFPGRFSGRQFSNSRSEMNVSTLELGDSALYLCASSLAGTGLGELFFGEGSRLTVL.

This chain links TRBV2 with TRBJ2-7; TCRdb's D call, TRBD1, is unchecked because there is no DNA. This CDR3 has 12 residues. CDR1 and CDR2 (germline): SNHLY, FYNNEI. The CDR3 reads CASSDREDEQYF.

V gene TRBV18 combines with J gene TRBJ2-3; TCRdb selects TRBD2, and the lack of DNA leaves this call unchecked. The CDR3 totals 16 residues. Germline assignment: CDR1 KGHSH and CDR2 LQKENI. CDR3 residues: CASSRTSGFGTDTQYF.

CDR3 in amino acids: CASSSPTGTYGYTF. The chain couples TRBV6-5 to TRBJ1-2; the D call from TCRdb, TRBD1, cannot be confirmed without DNA. The CDR3 totals 14 residues. Germline V gives CDR1 MNHEY, CDR2 SVGAGI.

The rearrangement joins TRBV20-1 to TRBJ2-3; TCRdb's D call, TRBD2, is unchecked because there is no DNA. The germline V gene encodes CDR1 DFQATT and CDR2 SNEGSKA (reference sequence). The CDR3 loop spans 14 amino acids. CDR3 amino acids: CSKTTGGNTDTQYF.

The CDR3: CASSVTSGSDEQYF. V gene TRBV9 combines with J gene TRBJ2-7; the TRBD2 assignment by TCRdb is unverifiable without DNA. Germline values: CDR1 SGDLS, CDR2 YYNGEE. CDR3 length equals 14 residues. Together with reference TRBV9 and TRBJ2-7, the CDR3 gives the full variable domain: DSGVTQTPKHLITATGQRVTLRCSPRSGDLSVYWYQQSLDQGLQFLIQYYNGEERAKGNILERFSAQQFPDLHSELNLSSLELGDSALYFCASSVTSGSDEQYFGPGTRLTVT.

The chain is built from TRBV24-1 and TRBJ2-2; without DNA, the TCRdb call of TRBD2 cannot be checked. The CDR3 loop spans 17 amino acids. In germline, CDR1 is KGHDR, CDR2 SFDVKD. CDR3 sequence reads: CATSALTSGKNTGELFF.

V and J are TRBV5-6 and TRBJ2-1. The length of the CDR3 is 18 residues. CDR1 and CDR2 (germline): SGHDT, YYEEEE. The CDR3 loop is CASSFGRYSLGSYNEQFF.

The chain joins TRBV5-1 to TRBJ2-1. The CDR3 covers 14 residues. The germline V gene encodes CDR1 SGHRS and CDR2 YFSETQ. CDR3: CASRRTDSYNEQFF.

This chain links TRBV3-1 with TRBJ2-1; TCRdb lists TRBD2, though no DNA is available to test this call. Germline V gene lookup returns CDR1 LGHDT and CDR2 YNNKEL (reference sequence). This CDR3 spans 16 amino acids. The CDR3 spells CASSLAAGLGKTEQFF.

The chain is built from TRBV6-5 and TRBJ2-1; TCRdb proposes TRBD2, but this gene call is untestable without DNA. CDR3 length equals 14 residues. The germline V gene encodes CDR1 MNHEY and CDR2 SVGAGI. The CDR3 spells CASRGAGGPNEQFF.

This chain uses TRBV5-1 with TRBJ2-4; TCRdb's assignment of TRBD2 cannot be checked, as there is no DNA. This CDR3 is built from 16 residues. Germline values: CDR1 SGHRS, CDR2 YFSETQ. CDR3 in amino acids: CASSSTSGIAKNIQYF. Combining the CDR3 with reference TRBV5-1 and TRBJ2-4 gives the whole variable domain KAGVTQTPRYLIKTRGQQVTLSCSPISGHRSVSWYQQTPGQGLQFLFEYFSETQRNKGNFPGRFSGRQFSNSRSEMNVSTLELGDSALYLCASSSTSGIAKNIQYFGAGTRLSVL.